The present TCR beta chain was sequenced within a study of identical twins. MiXCR was run by TCRdb on the 5' RACE reads, yielding one entry per CDR3 protein. Altogether hundreds of thousands of distinct CDR3 sequences are present, around a sixth being singletons, with the ten largest covering about an eighth. Trimming pared 5 bases from V and 0 bases from J, leaving 13 bases between. The CDR3 contains 16 residues. There are a few counts of this clonotype. These same records also appear under a second study, on T cells expressing NK-cell markers.

The origin of this receptor is a woman aged 18-29 years in good health. The specimen sequenced was PBMCs. V is TRBV12-3 or TRBV12-4 and J is TRBJ2-2; the D is unclear. CDR3 bases: TGTGCCAGCAGTCTGCTAGGAGCTGCGAACACCGGGGAGCTGTTTTTT. Translating gives CASSLLGAANTGELFF.